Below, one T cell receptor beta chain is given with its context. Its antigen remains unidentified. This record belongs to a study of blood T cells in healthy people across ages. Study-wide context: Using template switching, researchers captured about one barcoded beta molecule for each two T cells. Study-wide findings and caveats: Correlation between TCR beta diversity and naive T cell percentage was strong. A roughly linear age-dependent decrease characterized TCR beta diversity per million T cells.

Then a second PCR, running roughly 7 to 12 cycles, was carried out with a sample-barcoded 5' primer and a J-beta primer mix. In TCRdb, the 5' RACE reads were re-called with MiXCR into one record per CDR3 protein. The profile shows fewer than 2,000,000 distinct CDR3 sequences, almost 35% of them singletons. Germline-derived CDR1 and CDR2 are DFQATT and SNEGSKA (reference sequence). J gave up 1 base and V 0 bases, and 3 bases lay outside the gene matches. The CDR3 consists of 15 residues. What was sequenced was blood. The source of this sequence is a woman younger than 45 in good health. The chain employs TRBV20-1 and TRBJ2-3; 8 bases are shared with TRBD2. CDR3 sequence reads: CSARDPAGGTDTQYF. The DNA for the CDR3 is TGCAGTGCTAGAGACCCAGCGGGGGGCACAGATACGCAGTATTTT.